This TCR beta chain was observed in a study of yellow fever vaccine responses in identical twins. Study-wide results and caveats: Reportedly, the response of twins' T cells to the vaccine seemed partly convergent, partly personalized.

With respect to this clonotype: Its antigen is not known.

One entry per CDR3 protein results from TCRdb running MiXCR on the RT-PCR reads. The sample consists of some 800 distinct CDR3 sequences, 81% of them appearing once. The sequenced sample was T cells from blood (PBMCs), unsorted or a sorted subset (not recorded which), obtained before or after yellow fever vaccination (not recorded which). This clonotype was sampled from a female donor who received the yellow fever vaccine.

The CDR3: CATSGGQGGSEAFF. DNA for the CDR3: TGTGCCACCAGCGGGGGACAGGGAGGTTCTGAAGCTTTCTTT. The chain couples TRBV15 to TRBJ1-1; 9 bases agree with TRBD1. The CDR3 totals 14 residues. Germline trimming cut 5 bases from V and 6 bases from J; bases unmatched to any gene: 7. Germline V gives CDR1 LNHNV, CDR2 YYDKDF (reference sequence).